This TCR beta chain was sequenced in a study of shared clonotypes between healthy human individuals. Points from the study as a whole: Between a handful of donors, naive CD4 clonotypes were shared at a level of approximately 5%. Rarefaction gave evidence that sorted-subset sequencing remained incomplete despite large depth.

A remark on this clone: Its antigen is currently unknown.

It was into CD45RA+ naive and CD45RA-negative memory subsets that the CD4+ cells were split. Sorted-subset replicate PCR reactions were performed with about 200 ng DNA, corresponding to about 30,000 T cell genomes. The table came from immunoSEQ multiplex PCR; TCRdb's copy has only in-frame clones and leaves some out. The table shows about 680,000 clones, with around 74% occurring only once. Between the trimmed V and J ends, which lost 3 bases and 4 bases, there was a span of 14 bases. Germline loops: CDR1 MNHNS, CDR2 SASEGT. CDR3 length: 15 residues. What was sequenced was memory CD4+ T cells sorted from blood. Subset described: CD45RA-negative fraction. The sequence derives from a woman aged 30 to 39 in good health. The genes are TRBV6-1 and TRBJ2-3; D might be TRBD2 (7 bases). The CDR3 region has the DNA TGTGCCAGCAGTGATCGGGGGGCGCAGGCAGATACGCAGTATTTT. Translation gives CASSDRGAQADTQYF.